What follows are 19 T cell receptor beta chains derived from one specimen sequenced in a study of T cells in tuberculosis. The table came from immunoSEQ multiplex PCR; TCRdb's copy has only in-frame clones and leaves some out. The profile shows tens of thousands of clones, about nine tenths of them singletons. The specimen was PBMCs. The receptors were sampled from a donor under 30 with latent tuberculosis or without tuberculosis infection. Some clones in this sample may be carry-over from other donors' samples.

The chain is built from TRBV4-1 and TRBJ1-3, with 7 bases that match TRBD1. The CDR3 is 16 amino acids. J lost 3 bases, V lost 0 bases, and 5 bases had no gene match. CDR1 MGHRA and CDR2 YSYEKL come from the germline V gene. The CDR3 DNA reads TGCGCCAGCAGCCAAGAACAGGGGCCCCTTGGAAACACCATATATTTT. This translates into CASSQEQGPLGNTIYF.

This clone is termed medium-sized. The genes are TRBV27 and TRBJ2-7, with 11 bases that match TRBD2. The CDR3 consists of 17 residues. The germline V gene encodes CDR1 MNHEY and CDR2 SMNVEV (reference sequence). With V trimmed by 5 bases and J by 2 bases, 11 bases remained unmatched. The CDR3 DNA is TGTGCCAGCAGTCCCTGGGTAGCGGGGGGGCCGGCCTACGAGCAGTACTTC. This codes for CASSPWVAGGPAYEQYF.

This chain uses TRBV4-1 with TRBJ2-1, with no clear D. The CDR3 loop spans 13 amino acids. The V end lost 1 base, the J end lost 4 bases, and 5 bases lay between the germline ends. Germline CDR1 is MGHRA and CDR2 is YSYEKL. The CDR3 sequence is CASSQVSYNEQFF. CDR3 bases: TGCGCCAGCAGCCAAGTCAGTTACAATGAGCAGTTCTTC.

The chain joins TRBV30 to TRBJ1-2, with no clear D. Germline CDR1 GTSNPN, CDR2 SVGIG (reference sequence). The CDR3 runs 13 residues. Trimming shortened V by 5 bases and J by 0 bases, and 10 bases separated the two germline ends. DNA for the CDR3: TGTGCCTGGGATTCCGGAGCTAACTATGGCTACACCTTC. Protein product: CAWDSGANYGYTF.

The chain is built from TRBV9 and TRBJ2-2; no clear D gene. V was trimmed by 0 bases and J by 7 bases, leaving 7 bases between them. The V gene's germline CDR1 is SGDLS and CDR2 YYNGEE. This CDR3 has 13 amino acids. The CDR3 DNA follows: TGTGCCAGCAGCGTAGTATCCCTCGGGGAGCTGTTTTTT. This encodes CASSVVSLGELFF.

The genes are TRBV12-5 and TRBJ2-5; weak D call: TRBD2 (6 bases). Germline assignment: CDR1 LGHNT and CDR2 FRNRAP. V was shortened by 7 bases and J by 6 bases, with 18 bases between the two germline ends. The CDR3 is made up of 14 amino acids. The DNA of the CDR3 is TGTGCTAGTGCCGATGACGGGGGAGGCAAGACCCAGTACTTC. As protein: CASADDGGGKTQYF.

This chain links TRBV15 with TRBJ1-5; TRBD1 agrees at 7 bases. The length of the CDR3 is 16 residues. The germline gives CDR1 LNHNV, CDR2 YYDKDF (reference sequence). Losses at the gene ends were 1 base for V and 2 bases for J; bases not matched to a gene: 5. CDR3 sequence reads: CATSRVGGAGNQPQHF. The CDR3 DNA sequence: TGTGCCACCAGCAGAGTAGGGGGCGCGGGCAATCAGCCCCAGCATTTT.

The chain combines TRBV2 with TRBJ1-2; D remains ambiguous. Germline-derived CDR1 and CDR2 are SNHLY and FYNNEI. The ends were cut back, 4 bases at V and 9 bases at J, with 15 bases in the middle. The CDR3 is 13 amino acids. This CDR3 is CASSASPTSRYTF. In DNA form, the CDR3 reads TGTGCCAGCAGTGCTAGTCCGACGTCACGCTACACCTTC.

The chain carries TRBV6-1 and TRBJ2-7; weak D call: TRBD1 (5 bases). Trimming removed 2 bases at V and 6 bases at J, with 11 bases between. The CDR3 is 13 amino acids. CDR1 MNHNS and CDR2 SASEGT come from the germline V gene. The DNA for the CDR3 is TGTGCCAGCAGTGAACCGTGGCAGGGCGAGCAGTACTTC. As protein: CASSEPWQGEQYF.

V is TRBV7-9 and J is TRBJ2-3; 8 positions agree with TRBD1. Germline trimming cut 4 bases from V and 2 bases from J; bases unmatched to any gene: 17. Per the germline V gene, CDR1 is SEHNR and CDR2 is FQNEAQ (reference sequence). The CDR3 has 19 amino acids. CDR3 coding DNA: TGTGCCAGCAGCTCCCAACAGGGGGAGAGGGGGGCCCTCACAGATACGCAGTATTTT. Its translation is CASSSQQGERGALTDTQYF.

This chain connects TRBV27 to TRBJ2-1, with D possibly being TRBD2 (6 bases). Germline-derived CDR1 and CDR2 are MNHEY and SMNVEV (reference sequence). CDR3 size: 16 residues. V was shortened by 2 bases and J by 8 bases, with 19 bases between the two germline ends. The CDR3 spells CASSLEAGTWGHEQFF. DNA of the CDR3: TGTGCCAGCAGTTTAGAGGCGGGGACCTGGGGCCATGAGCAGTTCTTC.

The chain couples TRBV5-4 to TRBJ1-1, with TRBD1 as a possible D gene (5 bases). This CDR3 is 15 amino acids long. Germline loops: CDR1 SGHNT, CDR2 YYREEE (reference sequence). V lost 0 bases and J lost 0, with 9 bases in between. CDR3 DNA sequence: TGTGCCAGCAGCTTGGATCCAGGGATGAACACTGAAGCTTTCTTT. This encodes CASSLDPGMNTEAFF.

The chain carries TRBV25-1 and TRBJ1-1, with a possible D match to TRBD1 (5 bases). The CDR3 totals 15 residues. V was pared by 2 bases and J by 2 bases, with 12 bases between. CDR1 is MGHDK, CDR2 SYGVNS, per germline. The CDR3 region is CASSERGHLNTEAFF. The CDR3 DNA is TGTGCCAGCAGTGAAAGAGGACATCTTAACACTGAAGCTTTCTTT.

As DNA, the CDR3 is TGTGCCAGTAGTATAAGGGACAGTCTCTATGGCTACACCTTC. This sequence encodes CASSIRDSLYGYTF. The chain employs TRBV19 and TRBJ1-2, with TRBD1 identical over 7 bases. Germline loops: CDR1 LNHDA, CDR2 SQIVND (reference sequence). After removal of 2 bases from V and 4 bases from J, the junction contained 4 bases not matched to a gene. The CDR3 loop spans 14 amino acids.

This chain connects TRBV6-5 to TRBJ1-5; 9 bases map to TRBD1. Germline loops: CDR1 MNHEY, CDR2 SVGAGI. The length of the CDR3 is 15 residues. The V gene end was trimmed by 2 bases and the J gene end by 4 bases; junction bases not matched to a gene: 3. The DNA of the CDR3 is TGTGCCAGCAGTTACGCGGGACAGGGTAATCAGCCCCAGCATTTT. Translating it yields CASSYAGQGNQPQHF.

V gene TRBV30 combines with J gene TRBJ1-2, with 12 bases aligning to TRBD1. This CDR3 has 14 amino acids. The germline gives CDR1 GTSNPN, CDR2 SVGIG (reference sequence). The J segment lost 6 bases and the V segment lost 2 bases, leaving 4 bases of the junction unmatched. The CDR3 region has the DNA TGTGCCTGGAGTCTCCGGGACAGGGGGCATGGCTACACCTTC. Amino acid sequence: CAWSLRDRGHGYTF.

V is TRBV12-2 and J is TRBJ2-3; the table's D call of TRBD2 was not tested on the DNA. TRBV12-2 is an annotated pseudogene. This CDR3 region has 16 residues. For the CDR3, the DNA is TGTGCAAGTCGCTTACGCCTAGCGGGGAGCACAGATACGCAGTATTTT. It codes for CASRLRLAGSTDTQYF.

The chain couples TRBV4-1 to TRBJ1-2; 8 nucleotides match TRBD1. CDR1 is MGHRA and CDR2 is YSYEKL in the germline V gene. With V trimmed by 4 bases and J by 8 bases, 9 bases remained unmatched. The CDR3 runs to 14 residues. This CDR3 reads CASSPYQGADGYTF. Written as DNA, the CDR3 is TGCGCCAGCAGCCCTTACCAGGGGGCCGACGGCTACACCTTC.

The gene calls are TRBV12-5 and TRBJ1-1, with a weak D call TRBD1 (6 bases). This CDR3 has 12 amino acids. CDR1 is LGHNT and CDR2 is FRNRAP in the germline V gene. V lost 1 base to trimming and J lost 14 bases, with 14 bases between them. The CDR3 sequence is CASGLGHTGPFF. The CDR3 DNA follows: TGTGCTAGTGGTTTGGGGCATACAGGGCCGTTCTTT.